This T cell receptor (beta chain) was obtained from a study of shared clonotypes between healthy human individuals. V lost 2 bases and J lost 4, with 11 bases in between. Looked up from germline, CDR1 is SGHTA and CDR2 is FQGTGA. The CDR3 has 14 amino acids. For this clone: Its antigen is unidentified.

Naive CD8 isolation took CD45RO-negative cells positively selected for CCR7 and excluded terminally differentiated effector memory CD45RA+ cells. Points from the study as a whole: Compared with memory subsets, naive subsets generally had larger estimated richness.

Generated by immunoSEQ multiplex PCR, the TCRdb table keeps only in-frame clones and is missing some. The sample holds roughly 650,000 clones; 96% are singletons and the top ten take roughly 0.12%. The chain recombines TRBV7-3 with TRBJ1-1; D is uncertain. The sequenced sample consisted of naive CD8+ T cells sorted from blood. This sequence originates from a woman aged 25-40 years in good health. CDR3 DNA: TGTGCCAGCAGCTTAGCCGGGTTGGGCACTGAAGCTTTCTTT. Its protein product is CASSLAGLGTEAFF.